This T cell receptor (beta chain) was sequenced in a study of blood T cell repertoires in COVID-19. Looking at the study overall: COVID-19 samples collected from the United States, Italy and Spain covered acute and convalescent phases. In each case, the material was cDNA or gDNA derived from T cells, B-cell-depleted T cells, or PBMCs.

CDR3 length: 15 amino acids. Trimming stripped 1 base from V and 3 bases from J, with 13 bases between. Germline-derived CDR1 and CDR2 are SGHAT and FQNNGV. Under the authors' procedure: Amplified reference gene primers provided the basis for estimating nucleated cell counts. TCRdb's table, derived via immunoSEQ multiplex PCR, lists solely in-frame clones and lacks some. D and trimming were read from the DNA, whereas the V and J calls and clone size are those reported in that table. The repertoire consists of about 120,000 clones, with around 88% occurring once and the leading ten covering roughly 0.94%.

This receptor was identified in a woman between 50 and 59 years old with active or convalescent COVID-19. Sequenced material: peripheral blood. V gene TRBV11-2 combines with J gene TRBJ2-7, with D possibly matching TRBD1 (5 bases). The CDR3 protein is CASSLGDRNIYEQYF. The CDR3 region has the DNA TGTGCCAGCAGCTTAGGAGACAGAAACATCTACGAGCAGTACTTC.